This is a list of T cell receptor beta chains from one sample in a study of blood T cell repertoires in COVID-19. Produced via immunoSEQ multiplex PCR; TCRdb's table is partial and in-frame only. Of about 280,000 clones listed, more than 75% are singletons. The source material was PBMCs or T cells enriched from blood (not recorded which). Source of these receptors: a woman aged 60 to 75 in a cohort exposed to, infected with or recovered from COVID-19 (not recorded which). The CDR3 runs from the conserved cysteine through the conserved F or W. A D gene is named only where the DNA matches it firmly. Clone size appears in some rows only: once, few, many, or a class for an expanded clone.

d_gene,j_gene,len,abundance,v_gene,CDR3aa,CDR3nt
TRBD1,TRBJ1-5,13,.,TRBV6-6,CASSGTANQPQHF,TGTGCCAGCAGCGGGACAGCCAATCAGCCCCAGCATTTT
.,TRBJ2-2,15,.,TRBV27,CASRPRTHLTGELFF,TGTGCCAGCAGACCCCGGACACATCTTACCGGGGAGCTGTTTTTT
TRBD2,TRBJ2-4,16,.,TRBV5-1,CASSYGLAGAKNIQYF,TGCGCCAGCAGTTACGGACTAGCGGGAGCCAAAAACATTCAGTACTTC
TRBD2,TRBJ2-7,16,.,TRBV28,CASSSPSGLASYEQYF,TGTGCCAGCAGCTCTCCCTCCGGACTAGCGTCATACGAGCAGTACTTC
TRBD2,TRBJ2-1,14,.,TRBV6-2/TRBV6-3,CASSRLAPGHEQFF,TGTGCCAGCAGCCGACTAGCGCCAGGCCATGAGCAGTTCTTC
TRBD1,TRBJ2-7,15,few,TRBV28,CASRRRDRGFYEQYF,TGTGCCAGCAGGCGCCGGGACAGGGGTTTCTACGAGCAGTACTTC
TRBD2,TRBJ2-2,16,.,TRBV5-1,CASSGQRGTNTGELFF,TGCGCCAGCAGCGGTCAGCGGGGGACGAACACCGGGGAGCTGTTTTTT
.,TRBJ1-2,12,few,TRBV12-3/TRBV12-4,CASSVTGGGYTF,TGTGCCAGCAGTGTGACAGGAGGTGGCTACACCTTC
.,TRBJ2-7,15,.,TRBV30,CAWGGGSFLDHEQYF,TGTGCCTGGGGGGGCGGGTCTTTCTTGGACCACGAGCAGTACTTC
.,TRBJ1-3,15,.,TRBV2,CASSAQGAAGNTIYF,TGTGCCAGCAGCGCACAGGGAGCGGCTGGAAACACCATATATTTT
.,TRBJ2-3,15,.,TRBV19,CASSIGGLKTDTQYF,TGTGCCAGTAGTATAGGCGGCCTCAAAACAGATACGCAGTATTTT
.,TRBJ2-7,16,once,TRBV3-1/TRBV3-2,CASSRVNRQQPYEQYF,TGTGCCAGCAGCCGAGTTAACCGACAGCAACCCTACGAGCAGTACTTC
.,TRBJ2-5,14,.,TRBV11-2,CASSSNRGSETQYF,TGTGCCAGCAGCTCCAATAGGGGATCAGAGACCCAGTACTTC
TRBD1,TRBJ2-2,16,.,TRBV7-3,CASSLTGTGVTGELFF,TGTGCCAGCAGCTTAACCGGGACAGGTGTTACCGGGGAGCTGTTTTTT
.,TRBJ2-2,15,once,TRBV24-1,CATRGGGANTGELFF,TGTGCCACCAGGGGTGGGGGCGCCAACACCGGGGAGCTGTTTTTT
.,TRBJ1-6,13,.,TRBV3-1/TRBV3-2,CASSLAAYSPLHF,TGTGCCAGCAGCCTGGCGGCGTATTCACCCCTCCACTTT
.,TRBJ2-7,16,.,TRBV5-1,CASSLGVQGIYNEQYF,TGCGCCAGCAGCTTGGGAGTTCAGGGAATTTACAACGAGCAGTACTTC
TRBD1,TRBJ1-6,15,.,TRBV19,CASSPPDRGNSPLHF,TGTGCCAGTAGCCCCCCGGACAGGGGAAATTCACCCCTCCACTTT
.,TRBJ1-5,15,.,TRBV2,CASIRARGYNQPQHF,TGTGCCAGCATAAGGGCCCGGGGGTATAATCAGCCCCAGCATTTT
.,TRBJ2-7,16,.,TRBV6-6,CASSYSSARPTYEQYF,TGTGCCAGCAGTTACTCATCCGCCAGGCCGACCTACGAGCAGTACTTC
TRBD2,TRBJ2-5,13,.,TRBV18,CASSLGLGETQYF,TGTGCCAGCTCCCTCGGACTAGGGGAGACCCAGTACTTC
.,TRBJ2-2,11,.,TRBV20-1,CSGRRAGELFF,TGCAGTGGCAGGCGAGCCGGGGAGCTGTTTTTT
TRBD1,TRBJ2-7,14,.,TRBV19,CASSTKGGPYEQYF,TGTGCCAGTAGTACGAAAGGGGGCCCCTACGAGCAGTACTTC
.,TRBJ2-5,15,.,TRBV18,CASSGGRRYQETQYF,TGTGCCAGCTCAGGGGGCAGACGGTACCAAGAGACCCAGTACTTC
TRBD2,TRBJ2-1,14,.,TRBV5-1,CASSWSGGYNEQFF,TGCGCCAGCAGCTGGAGCGGGGGCTACAATGAGCAGTTCTTC
.,TRBJ2-3,12,.,TRBV5-1,CASSLSSDTQYF,TGCGCCAGCAGCCTTTCTTCAGATACGCAGTATTTT
.,TRBJ2-7,13,.,TRBV19,CASSIIQGSEQYF,TGTGCCAGTAGTATTATCCAGGGCTCCGAGCAGTACTTC
TRBD1,TRBJ1-6,16,.,TRBV27,CASSLGTGTGSAPLHF,TGTGCCAGCAGTTTGGGAACCGGGACAGGGAGTGCACCCCTCCACTTT
TRBD1,TRBJ2-3,15,.,TRBV18,CASSLSGTGYDTQYF,TGTGCCAGCTCACTTTCCGGGACAGGGTATGATACGCAGTATTTT
TRBD1,TRBJ1-4,14,.,TRBV5-4,CASSADRDRRKLFF,TGTGCCAGCAGCGCGGACAGGGATAGGCGAAAACTGTTTTTT
TRBD1,TRBJ1-1,18,.,TRBV19,CASSTRTGGSLMNTEAFF,TGTGCCAGTAGTACCCGGACAGGGGGGAGTCTGATGAACACTGAAGCTTTCTTT
TRBD2,TRBJ2-7,15,once,TRBV19,CASSTVAGPIYEQYF,TGTGCCAGTAGTACCGTAGCGGGACCCATCTACGAGCAGTACTTC
TRBD2,TRBJ2-6,18,.,TRBV9,CASSELAGGLSGANVLTF,TGTGCCAGCAGCGAACTAGCGGGAGGACTATCTGGGGCCAACGTCCTGACTTTC
.,TRBJ2-3,15,.,TRBV18,CASSPGSGRGDTQYF,TGTGCCAGCTCACCGGGGTCCGGGAGAGGAGATACGCAGTATTTT
.,TRBJ1-1,14,few,TRBV6-6,CASSYYGGGAEAFF,TGTGCCAGCAGTTACTATGGGGGGGGAGCTGAAGCTTTCTTT
.,TRBJ2-6,17,.,TRBV25-1,CASSGTNSGSGANVLTF,TGTGCCAGCAGTGGGACAAATAGCGGCTCTGGGGCCAACGTCCTGACTTTC
.,TRBJ2-2,16,.,TRBV24-1,CATSDFPGMNTGELFF,TGTGCCACCAGTGATTTCCCGGGGATGAACACCGGGGAGCTGTTTTTT
TRBD1,TRBJ1-5,14,once,TRBV6-5,CATGDRGFNQPQHF,TGTGCCACCGGGGACAGGGGTTTCAATCAGCCCCAGCATTTT
.,TRBJ1-2,12,.,TRBV29-1,CSVETQNYGYTF,TGCAGCGTTGAGACTCAGAACTATGGCTACACCTTC
TRBD1,TRBJ1-3,17,once,TRBV9,CASSPHPTGNSGNTIYF,TGTGCCAGCAGCCCCCACCCGACAGGGAACTCTGGAAACACCATATATTTT
.,TRBJ2-1,12,few,TRBV11-2,CASSYTRVEQFF,TGTGCCAGCAGCTATACACGGGTTGAGCAGTTCTTC
.,TRBJ2-3,15,.,TRBV5-1,CASSLGIRSWDTQYF,TGCGCCAGCAGCTTGGGGATACGGAGTTGGGATACGCAGTATTTT
.,TRBJ1-3,13,few,TRBV7-8,CASSPRSGNTIYF,TGTGCCAGCAGCCCCCGTTCTGGAAACACCATATATTTT
.,TRBJ1-5,15,.,TRBV28,CASSSTGSVNQPQHF,TGTGCCAGCAGTTCGACAGGAAGTGTGAATCAGCCCCAGCATTTT
TRBD1,TRBJ1-5,16,.,TRBV7-9,CASSQVGTGSNQPQHF,TGTGCCAGCAGCCAGGTGGGGACAGGGAGCAATCAGCCCCAGCATTTT
.,TRBJ2-1,12,.,TRBV28,CASTVLGSEQFF,TGTGCCAGCACCGTCCTGGGGAGTGAGCAGTTCTTC
TRBD1,TRBJ1-3,16,.,TRBV28,CASRLGTGGTGNTIYF,TGTGCCAGCAGACTTGGGACAGGGGGCACTGGAAACACCATATATTTT
.,TRBJ2-7,12,.,TRBV28,CASSLNNYEQYF,TGTGCCAGCAGTTTAAACAACTACGAGCAGTACTTC
TRBD1,TRBJ1-1,14,.,TRBV27,CASSLRGPMTEAFF,TGTGCCAGCAGTTTAAGGGGGCCGATGACTGAAGCTTTCTTT
.,TRBJ2-7,13,.,TRBV28,CASSQRVLYEQYF,TGTGCCAGCAGTCAGCGGGTACTATACGAGCAGTACTTC
TRBD1,TRBJ1-1,13,.,TRBV5-4,CASSPDRDTEAFF,TGTGCCAGCAGCCCCGACAGGGACACTGAAGCTTTCTTT
TRBD1,TRBJ2-2,14,.,TRBV5-6,CASSRTGWAGELFF,TGTGCCAGCAGCCGGACAGGGTGGGCCGGGGAGCTGTTTTTT